This T cell receptor (beta chain) emerged from a study of CD8 T cells in ankylosing spondylitis. The study's findings and limits: It was reported that disease-linked clones were significantly enriched in matched ankylosing spondylitis synovial fluid.

Trimming at V came to 4 bases and at J to 10 bases, leaving 11 bases not matched to a gene. Germline V CDR1 and CDR2: SGHAT, FQDESV (reference sequence). The length of the CDR3 is 15 residues. TCRdb independently ran MiXCR on the 5' RACE reads; one entry per CDR3 protein. The sample includes some 92,000 distinct CDR3 sequences, 25% to 35% of them seen just once. Details on this clonotype: The target antigen is unknown.

The receptor comes from a male donor with ankylosing spondylitis or in good health (not recorded which). The chain uses TRBV11-1 and TRBJ2-1, with 9 bases lining up with TRBD1. The sequenced sample consisted of blood, either unsorted or a sorted T cell fraction (not recorded which). CDR3 loop: CASSYIQGAQAEQFF. CDR3 sequence (DNA): TGTGCCAGCAGCTACATACAGGGGGCGCAGGCCGAGCAGTTCTTC.